Listed below are T cell receptor beta chains from one sample, sequenced in a study of blood T cell repertoires in COVID-19. Here immunoSEQ multiplex PCR was the method, and the copy in TCRdb shows in-frame clones only, minus some. This repertoire shows 300,000 to 350,000 clones, about 90% found once; its top ten account for approximately 4%. Sequenced material: PBMCs or T cells enriched from blood (not recorded which). These receptors were collected from a woman under 30 with acute COVID-19. CDR3s include the opening cysteine and the closing phenylalanine or tryptophan. Each record gives: CDR3 length, D gene, V gene, J gene, CDR3 protein. D genes are given only for firm matches.

length: 16
D: TRBD2
V: TRBV19
J: TRBJ2-3
CDR3: CASSLPLLAGSDTQYF

length: 14
D: TRBD1
V: TRBV18
J: TRBJ1-1
CDR3: CASSPPSGGTEAFF

length: 14
D: .
V: TRBV5-1
J: TRBJ2-5
CDR3: CASSLRLGGETQYF

length: 14
D: TRBD1
V: TRBV28
J: TRBJ1-6
CDR3: CASSLRQGRSPLHF

length: 13
D: .
V: TRBV6-1
J: TRBJ2-7
CDR3: CASSESPNYEQYF

length: 17
D: TRBD2
V: TRBV28
J: TRBJ2-7
CDR3: CASTLGGRAPSAYEQYF

length: 18
D: TRBD1
V: TRBV19
J: TRBJ2-1
CDR3: CASSNPDGQGAWGNEQFF

length: 11
D: .
V: TRBV28
J: TRBJ1-2
CDR3: CASGRGWGYTF

length: 14
D: .
V: TRBV28
J: TRBJ1-2
CDR3: CASSFQAESYGYTF

length: 15
D: TRBD1
V: TRBV9
J: TRBJ1-3
CDR3: CASSGKDRATNTIYF

length: 18
D: .
V: TRBV9
J: TRBJ1-6
CDR3: CASSPREDSYSYNSPLHF

length: 16
D: .
V: TRBV13
J: TRBJ1-4
CDR3: CASSTGPKEINEKLFF

length: 15
D: TRBD1
V: TRBV7-9
J: TRBJ2-7
CDR3: CASSLPPGGSYEQYF

length: 19
D: TRBD2
V: TRBV19
J: TRBJ2-1
CDR3: CASSSSPGLEGGGYNEQFF

length: 14
D: .
V: TRBV19
J: TRBJ1-5
CDR3: CASSIGGVREPQHF

length: 14
D: TRBD1
V: TRBV20-1
J: TRBJ1-2
CDR3: CSASRSGGSYGYTF

length: 15
D: .
V: TRBV27
J: TRBJ2-1
CDR3: CASSTDGGSYNEQFF